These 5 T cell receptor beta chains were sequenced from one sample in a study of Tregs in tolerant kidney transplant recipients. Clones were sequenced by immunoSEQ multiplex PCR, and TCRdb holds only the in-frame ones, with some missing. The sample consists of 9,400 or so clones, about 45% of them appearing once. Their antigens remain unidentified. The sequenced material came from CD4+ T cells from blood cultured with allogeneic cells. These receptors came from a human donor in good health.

CDR3 nucleotides: TGTGCCAGCAGCATTCCGACTAGCGGGAGGGCCTACGAGCAGTACTTC. This gives the protein CASSIPTSGRAYEQYF. This chain connects TRBV7-9 to TRBJ2-7; 14 bases fit TRBD2. This CDR3 has 16 residues. The ends lost 5 bases at V and 2 bases at J; junction bases unmatched: 5. The germline CDR1 and CDR2 sequences are SEHNR and FQNEAQ (reference sequence). The full variable domain, completed using reference TRBV7-9 and TRBJ2-7, is DTGVSQNPRHKITKRGQNVTFRCDPISEHNRLYWYRQTLGQGPEFLTYFQNEAQLEKSRLLSDRFSAERPKGSFSTLEIQRTEQGDSAMYLCASSIPTSGRAYEQYFGPGTRLTVT.

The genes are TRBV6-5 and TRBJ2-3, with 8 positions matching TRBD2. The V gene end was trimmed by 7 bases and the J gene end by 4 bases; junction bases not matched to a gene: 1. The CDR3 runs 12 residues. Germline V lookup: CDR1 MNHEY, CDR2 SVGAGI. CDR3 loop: CASKGLADTQYF. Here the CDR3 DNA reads TGTGCCAGCAAGGGACTAGCAGATACGCAGTATTTT.

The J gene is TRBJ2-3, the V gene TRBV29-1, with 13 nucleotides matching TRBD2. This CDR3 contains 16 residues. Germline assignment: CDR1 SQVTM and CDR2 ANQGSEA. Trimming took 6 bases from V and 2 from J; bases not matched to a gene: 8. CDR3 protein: CSVTGGLAGPTDTQYF. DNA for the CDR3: TGCAGCGTGACTGGGGGACTAGCGGGACCCACAGATACGCAGTATTTT.

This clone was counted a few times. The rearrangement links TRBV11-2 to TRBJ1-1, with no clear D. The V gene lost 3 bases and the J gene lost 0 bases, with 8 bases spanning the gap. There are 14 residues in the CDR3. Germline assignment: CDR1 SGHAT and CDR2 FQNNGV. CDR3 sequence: CASSLRPLNTEAFF. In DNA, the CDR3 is TGTGCCAGCAGCTTGCGGCCACTGAACACTGAAGCTTTCTTT.

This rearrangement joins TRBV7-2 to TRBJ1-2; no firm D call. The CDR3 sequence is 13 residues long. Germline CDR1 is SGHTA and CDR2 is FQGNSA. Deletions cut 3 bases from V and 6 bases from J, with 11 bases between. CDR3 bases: TGTGCCAGCAGCTTGGTCGGCTCCGATGGCTACACCTTC. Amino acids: CASSLVGSDGYTF. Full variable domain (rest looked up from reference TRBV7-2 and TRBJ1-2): GAGVSQSPSNKVTEKGKDVELRCDPISGHTALYWYRQSLGQGLEFLIYFQGNSAPDKSGLPSDRFSAERTGGSVSTLTIQRTQQEDSAVYLCASSLVGSDGYTFGSGTRLTVV.